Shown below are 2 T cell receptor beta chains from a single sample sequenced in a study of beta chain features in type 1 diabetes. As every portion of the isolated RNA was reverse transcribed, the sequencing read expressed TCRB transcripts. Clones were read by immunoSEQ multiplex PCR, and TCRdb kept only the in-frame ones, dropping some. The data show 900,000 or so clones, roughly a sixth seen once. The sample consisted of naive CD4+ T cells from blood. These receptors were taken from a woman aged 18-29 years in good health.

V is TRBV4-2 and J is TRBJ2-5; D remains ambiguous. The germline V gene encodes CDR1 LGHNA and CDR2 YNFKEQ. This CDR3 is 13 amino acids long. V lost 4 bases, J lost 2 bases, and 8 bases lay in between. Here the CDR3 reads CASSPTNQETQYF. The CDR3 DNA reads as TGTGCCAGCAGCCCGACGAATCAAGAGACCCAGTACTTC.

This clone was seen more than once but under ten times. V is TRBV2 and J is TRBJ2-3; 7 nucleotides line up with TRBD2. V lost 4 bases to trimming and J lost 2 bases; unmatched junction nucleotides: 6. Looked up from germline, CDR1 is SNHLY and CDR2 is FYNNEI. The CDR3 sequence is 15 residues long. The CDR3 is CASSVRAGHTDTQYF. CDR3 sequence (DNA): TGTGCCAGCAGTGTCAGAGCGGGGCACACAGATACGCAGTATTTT.